The 4 T cell receptor beta chains reported below all come from one sample, sequenced in a study of OX40 agonist ivuxolimab in advanced cancers. Profiled with immunoSEQ multiplex PCR; TCRdb holds only in-frame clones, not every one. The sample contains 13,000 or so clones, roughly 69% of which appear only once. The input for sequencing was CD4+ or CD8+ T cells sorted from blood, taken in a trial of the OX40 agonist ivuxolimab. These receptors were taken from an adult with an advanced solid tumor such as melanoma, head and neck, liver or kidney cancer.

In this sample, this clone turned up a few times. This likely reflects a read error, since a far larger clone is one base away. Different DNA sequences within this sample yield the same CDR3. The rearrangement joins TRBV5-4 to TRBJ1-1; D is perhaps TRBD1 (6 bases). Germline CDR1 SGHNT, CDR2 YYREEE (reference sequence). With 4 bases removed from V and 1 base from J, the gap between germline ends came to 17 bases. The CDR3 is 16 amino acids. The CDR3 sequence is CASSQGVNRENTEAFF. As DNA, the CDR3 is TGTGCCAGCAGCCAAGGAGTTAACAGGGAGAACACTGAAGCTTTCTTT. Variable domain in full (rest from reference TRBV5-4 and TRBJ1-1): ETGVTQSPTHLIKTRGQQVTLRCSSQSGHNTVSWYQQALGQGPQFIFQYYREEENGRGNFPPRFSGLQFPNYSSELNVNALELDDSALYLCASSQGVNRENTEAFFGQGTRLTVV.

The CDR3 reads CASSLGQGEVQPQHF. CDR3 bases: TGTGCCAGCAGCTTAGGTCAGGGGGAAGTTCAGCCCCAGCATTTT. This chain connects TRBV7-9 to TRBJ1-5; TRBD1 matches 7 bases. Per germline, CDR1 SEHNR and CDR2 FQNEAQ (reference sequence). Trimming cost V 1 base and J 6 bases; bases outside gene matches: 6. The CDR3 is made up of 15 amino acids.

By share of the sample, this clone is medium-sized. This rearrangement joins TRBV29-1 to TRBJ2-1; D unresolved. V was trimmed by 3 bases and J by 7 bases, leaving 13 bases between them. CDR3 length: 13 amino acids. The germline gives CDR1 SQVTM, CDR2 ANQGSEA. In nucleotides, the CDR3 is TGCAGCGTTGATCTTTACAACGAGAATGAGCAGTTCTTC. The encoded protein is CSVDLYNENEQFF.

The table lists this clone with a few counts. The V call is TRBV15, the J call TRBJ1-3; tentative D call: TRBD1 (6 bases). The V gene lost 0 bases and the J gene lost 2 bases, with 20 bases spanning the gap. Looked up from germline, CDR1 is LNHNV and CDR2 is YYDKDF (reference sequence). The CDR3 contains 19 residues. The CDR3, as DNA: TGTGCCACCAGCAGAGATCTGGCAGGGGCTGCGGGAGCTGGAAACACCATATATTTT. Its protein is CATSRDLAGAAGAGNTIYF.